This entry lists 18 T cell receptor beta chains sequenced from one sample in a study of blood T cells in healthy people across ages. A second 7 to 11 cycle PCR used barcoded and J-beta primers. Using its own MiXCR run on the 5' RACE reads, TCRdb lists one record per CDR3 protein. The sample lists 1.5 million to 2 million distinct CDR3 sequences; 49% were seen once. The sample taken for sequencing was blood. Every receptor here comes from a woman in her thirties or forties in good health.

The sample holds a few counts of this clonotype. J is TRBJ2-5 and V is TRBV3-1; possibly TRBD2 for D (5 bases). V was trimmed by 1 base and J by 11 bases, leaving 11 bases between them. CDR1 is LGHDT and CDR2 is YNNKEL in the germline V gene (reference sequence). The CDR3 spans 12 residues. CDR3 sequence: CASSQGTWEQYF. Here the CDR3 DNA reads TGTGCCAGCAGCCAAGGAACTTGGGAGCAGTACTTC.

The chain joins TRBV28 to TRBJ2-3, with D perhaps TRBD1 (6 bases). CDR3 length: 15 amino acids. V shed 6 bases and J shed 0 bases, with 13 bases lying between them. CDR1 is MDHEN and CDR2 is SYDVKM in the germline V gene. Here the CDR3 DNA reads TGTGCCAGCAGCCCAACAGGGAAAAGCACAGATACGCAGTATTTT. Protein sequence: CASSPTGKSTDTQYF.

In its sample, this clonotype was seen a few times. The gene calls are TRBV29-1 and TRBJ1-2; D is possibly TRBD1 (5 bases). In germline, CDR1 is SQVTM, CDR2 ANQGSEA. The CDR3 is 12 amino acids. V lost 7 bases to trimming and J lost 8 bases, with 17 bases between them. CDR3 in DNA: TGCAGCGCTGGGGGTTTTAGTCGGGGCTACACCTTC. Translation: CSAGGFSRGYTF.

This clonotype was counted only a few times. The chain is built from TRBV5-1 and TRBJ2-3; 7 bases are shared with TRBD1. This CDR3 comprises 14 residues. Trimming at V came to 4 bases and at J to 3 bases, leaving 5 bases not matched to a gene. Germline CDR1 is SGHRS and CDR2 is YFSETQ. CDR3 in amino acids: CASSPLQGTDTQYF. Written as DNA, the CDR3 is TGCGCCAGCAGCCCTTTACAGGGGACAGATACGCAGTATTTT.

V usage is TRBV5-1 and J usage is TRBJ2-1; 14 positions match TRBD2. CDR3 size: 18 residues. Germline values: CDR1 SGHRS, CDR2 YFSETQ. V gave up 4 bases and J gave up 3 bases; unmatched junction bases: 9. CDR3 DNA: TGCGCCAGCAGCCAGGCGACTAGCGGGGGGGCCATCTACAATGAGCAGTTCTTC. It codes for CASSQATSGGAIYNEQFF.

The V gene is TRBV11-2, the J gene TRBJ1-5; D not resolved. Trimming removed 4 bases from V and 9 bases from J, with 10 bases in between. Germline CDR1 and CDR2: SGHAT and FQNNGV. CDR3 length: 12 amino acids. This CDR3 is CASSSPAGPQHF. The CDR3 region has the DNA TGTGCCAGCAGCTCTCCCGCCGGGCCCCAGCATTTT.

This clonotype was detected only a few times. The rearrangement joins TRBV7-2 to TRBJ2-3, with D uncertain. V was trimmed by 1 base and J by 6 bases, leaving 14 bases between them. This CDR3 has 15 residues. CDR1 and CDR2 (germline): SGHTA, FQGNSA. DNA for the CDR3: TGTGCCAGCAGCTTAGTAGGGTGGGTGACGGATACGCAGTATTTT. As protein: CASSLVGWVTDTQYF.

The chain is built from TRBV5-6 and TRBJ2-5; D gene unclear. The CDR3 spans 16 residues. Germline-derived CDR1 and CDR2 are SGHDT and YYEEEE. V lost 0 bases, J lost 5 bases, and 17 bases lay in between. Here the CDR3 reads CASSLEGGHIWETQYF. The CDR3 nucleotides are TGTGCCAGCAGCTTGGAAGGCGGCCACATCTGGGAGACCCAGTACTTC. Full variable domain (remainder filled in from reference TRBV5-6 and TRBJ2-5): DAGVTQSPTHLIKTRGQQVTLRCSPKSGHDTVSWYQQALGQGPQFIFQYYEEEERQRGNFPDRFSGHQFPNYSSELNVNALLLGDSALYLCASSLEGGHIWETQYFGPGTRLLVL.

The chain links TRBV4-2 to TRBJ2-7; 9 positions match TRBD2. Germline trimming cut 0 bases from V and 5 bases from J; bases unmatched to any gene: 5. The length of the CDR3 is 15 residues. From germline, CDR1 is LGHNA and CDR2 YNFKEQ. CDR3 in DNA: TGTGCCAGCAGCCAAGATTCGCGGGGGGGCAACGAGCAGTACTTC. Its protein product is CASSQDSRGGNEQYF.

J is TRBJ2-1 and V is TRBV10-3; a weak D match, TRBD2 (6 bases). The CDR3 loop spans 12 amino acids. V shed 7 bases and J shed 9 bases, with 13 bases lying between them. Germline V gene data show CDR1 as ENHRY and CDR2 as SYGVKD. The CDR3 nucleotides read TGTGCCATCACCAGGCCAGCGGGTGAGCAGTTCTTC. Translating gives CAITRPAGEQFF.

V usage is TRBV9 and J usage is TRBJ2-1; tentatively, D is TRBD2 (6 bases). The CDR3 loop spans 16 amino acids. The ends were cut back, 4 bases at V and 0 bases at J, with 14 bases in the middle. The germline V gene encodes CDR1 SGDLS and CDR2 YYNGEE. CDR3 sequence reads: CASSPPGGASYNEQFF. CDR3 coding DNA: TGTGCCAGCAGCCCGCCTGGCGGGGCCTCCTACAATGAGCAGTTCTTC. Combining the CDR3 with reference TRBV9 and TRBJ2-1 gives the whole variable domain DSGVTQTPKHLITATGQRVTLRCSPRSGDLSVYWYQQSLDQGLQFLIQYYNGEERAKGNILERFSAQQFPDLHSELNLSSLELGDSALYFCASSPPGGASYNEQFFGPGTRLTVL.

V is TRBV9 and J is TRBJ1-6, with TRBD1 matching 7 bases. This CDR3 comprises 15 residues. In germline, CDR1 is SGDLS, CDR2 YYNGEE. Trimming took 3 bases from V and 7 from J; bases not matched to a gene: 7. The CDR3 loop reads CASSGGDRLNSPLHF. The CDR3 region has the DNA TGTGCCAGCAGCGGAGGGGACAGATTAAATTCACCCCTCCACTTT.

The V and J genes are TRBV13 and TRBJ2-5; 9 bases agree with TRBD2. From germline, CDR1 is PRHDT and CDR2 FYEKMQ (reference sequence). J gave up 11 bases and V 7 bases, and 17 bases lay outside the gene matches. This CDR3 spans 15 amino acids. CDR3 amino acids: CASTSRGGGADEQYF. CDR3 nucleotide sequence: TGTGCCAGCACCTCTAGAGGCGGGGGGGCCGATGAGCAGTACTTC.

V and J are TRBV18 and TRBJ2-5; 7 bases match TRBD1. Matching the DNA end better, TRBJ2-7 makes the J call doubtful. The germline CDR1 and CDR2 sequences are KGHSH and LQKENI. The CDR3 runs 13 residues. The CDR3 DNA follows: TGTGCCAGCTCACCTAACAGGGGTCACGAGCAGTACTTC. This encodes CASSPNRGHEQYF.

In its sample, this clonotype was seen many times. The chain is built from TRBV7-2 and TRBJ2-1; 8 bases map to TRBD2. Trimming removed 3 bases from V and 1 base from J; junction bases left unmatched: 2. The CDR3 is 15 amino acids. The germline gives CDR1 SGHTA, CDR2 FQGNSA. CDR3 DNA sequence: TGTGCCAGCAGCTTTAGCGGGGTTTCCTACAATGAGCAGTTCTTC. Translating gives CASSFSGVSYNEQFF.

This clonotype has more than one count but fewer than ten. The V call is TRBV4-2, the J call TRBJ2-7; D tentatively fits TRBD1 or TRBD2 (5 bases each). CDR3 length: 14 amino acids. V dropped 5 bases and J dropped 2 bases, with 13 bases sitting between them. CDR1 and CDR2 from the germline V gene are LGHNA and YNFKEQ. The CDR3 here is CASSGGSRAYEQYF. The CDR3 nucleotides read TGTGCCAGCAGCGGGGGTAGCCGGGCCTACGAGCAGTACTTC.

Written as DNA, the CDR3 is TGTGCCAGCAGTGAAATGGGGAGAATGGTCTACGAGCAGTACTTC. Translation: CASSEMGRMVYEQYF. The V gene is TRBV6-1, the J gene TRBJ2-7; D is perhaps TRBD2 (5 bases). This CDR3 region has 15 residues. With 2 bases removed from V and 3 bases from J, the gap between germline ends came to 14 bases. Looked up from germline, CDR1 is MNHNS and CDR2 is SASEGT.

Notes on this clonotype: A read error may account for a junction end that differs from germline. This rearrangement joins TRBV7-6 to TRBJ2-7; TRBD1 matches 7 bases. CDR3 size: 17 residues. Looked up from germline, CDR1 is SGHVS and CDR2 is FNYEAQ. CDR3 sequence (DNA): TGTGCCAGCAGCTCAACACGGGTAGGACAGGTGATATACGAGCGGTACTTC. It yields the protein CASSSTRVGQVIYERYF.